This T cell receptor beta chain was retrieved from a study of T-cell memory formation after mild COVID-19. As for the study in general: TCR clusters mostly belonged to single donors.

CDR1 and CDR2 (germline): MNHEY, SMNVEV (reference sequence). The CDR3 contains 15 residues. V shed 4 bases, J shed 4 bases, and the junction held 8 bases outside the gene matches. For this clonotype: Antigen: not known.

TCR alpha and TCR beta cDNA libraries with sample barcodes and UMIs came from 5'RACE using constant-segment primers. TCRdb ran MiXCR on the 5' RACE reads and lists one entry per CDR3 protein. The sample holds about 190,000 distinct CDR3 sequences, 10% seen once. Study-level results: Several responding clones turned up in pre-infection memory, indicating that cross-reactive memory may have taken part.

V is TRBV27 and J is TRBJ1-1, with 8 nucleotides matching TRBD1. This receptor was identified in a man between 18 and 29 years old who had mild COVID-19 (a few samples of this study predate the infection). Cell type and time point are not known. The sample taken for sequencing was PBMCs or a T cell subset sorted from them (not recorded which). CDR3 DNA sequence: TGTGCCAGCAGTTCCCCCCACAGGGGGGTCACTGAAGCTTTCTTT. This sequence encodes CASSSPHRGVTEAFF.